This T cell receptor beta chain was identified in a study of T cell responses to AZD1222 COVID-19 vaccine. The CDR3 runs 15 residues. The germline V gene encodes CDR1 KGHSY and CDR2 FQNENV. Trimming shortened V by 1 base and J by 4 bases, and 11 bases separated the two germline ends. The protocol was immunoSEQ multiplex PCR, while the TCRdb copy is restricted to in-frame clones and leaves out a portion. The data show 150,000 to 200,000 clones, with 94% seen just once and roughly 9.2% held by the top ten. The chain has TRBV16 and TRBJ2-1, with D tentatively TRBD1 (6 bases). The sequence derives from an adult in good health. Sequencing was performed on peripheral blood, taken on day 0 of AZD1222 vaccination. As DNA, the CDR3 is TGTGCCAGCAGCCAATTGGACAGCATATACAATGAGCAGTTCTTC. Its protein product is CASSQLDSIYNEQFF.